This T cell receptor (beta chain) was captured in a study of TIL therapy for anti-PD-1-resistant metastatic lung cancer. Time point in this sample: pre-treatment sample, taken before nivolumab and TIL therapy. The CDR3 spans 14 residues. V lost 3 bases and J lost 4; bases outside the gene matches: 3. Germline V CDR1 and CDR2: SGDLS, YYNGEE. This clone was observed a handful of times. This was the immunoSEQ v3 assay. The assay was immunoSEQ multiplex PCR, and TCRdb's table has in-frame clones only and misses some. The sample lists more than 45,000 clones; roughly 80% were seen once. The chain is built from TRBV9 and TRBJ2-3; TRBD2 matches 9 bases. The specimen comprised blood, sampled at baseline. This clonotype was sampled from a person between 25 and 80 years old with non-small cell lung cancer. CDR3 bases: TGTGCCAGCAGCGCTAGCGGGAAGGCAGATACGCAGTATTTT. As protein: CASSASGKADTQYF.